This T cell receptor beta chain is drawn from a study of CD8 T cells in Susac syndrome. RNA totalling roughly 0.45 to 1 ug underwent reverse transcription with random hexamers. TCRdb recomputed calls from the immunoSEQ multiplex PCR reads with MiXCR, one row per CDR3 protein. The sample lists more than 95,000 distinct CDR3 sequences, approximately 96% occurring once. Trimming removed 4 bases at V and 4 bases at J, with 13 bases between. The CDR3 is 14 residues long. CDR1 and CDR2 (germline): WSHSY, SAAADI. The sample holds one count of this clonotype. The receptor was isolated from a human donor in good health. Sequencing was performed on CD4+ T cells from PBMCs. The rearrangement links TRBV10-2 to TRBJ1-2; the D gene is possibly TRBD1 (5 bases). The CDR3 reads CASSVAGTGYGYTF. The DNA of the CDR3 is TGCGCCAGCAGTGTGGCGGGGACGGGCTATGGCTACACCTTC.